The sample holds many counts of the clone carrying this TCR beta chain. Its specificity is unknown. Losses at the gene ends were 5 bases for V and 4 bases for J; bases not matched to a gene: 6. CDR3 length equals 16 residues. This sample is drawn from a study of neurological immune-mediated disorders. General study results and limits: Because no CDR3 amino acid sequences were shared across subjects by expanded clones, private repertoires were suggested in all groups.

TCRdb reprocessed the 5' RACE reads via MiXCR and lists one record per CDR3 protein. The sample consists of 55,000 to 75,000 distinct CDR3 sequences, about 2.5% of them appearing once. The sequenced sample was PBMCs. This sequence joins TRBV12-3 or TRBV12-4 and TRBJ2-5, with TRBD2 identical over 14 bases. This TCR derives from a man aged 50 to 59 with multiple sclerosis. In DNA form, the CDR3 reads TGTGCCAGCAGTGAAGGACTAGCGGGGGGCAGAGAGACCCAGTACTTC. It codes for CASSEGLAGGRETQYF.